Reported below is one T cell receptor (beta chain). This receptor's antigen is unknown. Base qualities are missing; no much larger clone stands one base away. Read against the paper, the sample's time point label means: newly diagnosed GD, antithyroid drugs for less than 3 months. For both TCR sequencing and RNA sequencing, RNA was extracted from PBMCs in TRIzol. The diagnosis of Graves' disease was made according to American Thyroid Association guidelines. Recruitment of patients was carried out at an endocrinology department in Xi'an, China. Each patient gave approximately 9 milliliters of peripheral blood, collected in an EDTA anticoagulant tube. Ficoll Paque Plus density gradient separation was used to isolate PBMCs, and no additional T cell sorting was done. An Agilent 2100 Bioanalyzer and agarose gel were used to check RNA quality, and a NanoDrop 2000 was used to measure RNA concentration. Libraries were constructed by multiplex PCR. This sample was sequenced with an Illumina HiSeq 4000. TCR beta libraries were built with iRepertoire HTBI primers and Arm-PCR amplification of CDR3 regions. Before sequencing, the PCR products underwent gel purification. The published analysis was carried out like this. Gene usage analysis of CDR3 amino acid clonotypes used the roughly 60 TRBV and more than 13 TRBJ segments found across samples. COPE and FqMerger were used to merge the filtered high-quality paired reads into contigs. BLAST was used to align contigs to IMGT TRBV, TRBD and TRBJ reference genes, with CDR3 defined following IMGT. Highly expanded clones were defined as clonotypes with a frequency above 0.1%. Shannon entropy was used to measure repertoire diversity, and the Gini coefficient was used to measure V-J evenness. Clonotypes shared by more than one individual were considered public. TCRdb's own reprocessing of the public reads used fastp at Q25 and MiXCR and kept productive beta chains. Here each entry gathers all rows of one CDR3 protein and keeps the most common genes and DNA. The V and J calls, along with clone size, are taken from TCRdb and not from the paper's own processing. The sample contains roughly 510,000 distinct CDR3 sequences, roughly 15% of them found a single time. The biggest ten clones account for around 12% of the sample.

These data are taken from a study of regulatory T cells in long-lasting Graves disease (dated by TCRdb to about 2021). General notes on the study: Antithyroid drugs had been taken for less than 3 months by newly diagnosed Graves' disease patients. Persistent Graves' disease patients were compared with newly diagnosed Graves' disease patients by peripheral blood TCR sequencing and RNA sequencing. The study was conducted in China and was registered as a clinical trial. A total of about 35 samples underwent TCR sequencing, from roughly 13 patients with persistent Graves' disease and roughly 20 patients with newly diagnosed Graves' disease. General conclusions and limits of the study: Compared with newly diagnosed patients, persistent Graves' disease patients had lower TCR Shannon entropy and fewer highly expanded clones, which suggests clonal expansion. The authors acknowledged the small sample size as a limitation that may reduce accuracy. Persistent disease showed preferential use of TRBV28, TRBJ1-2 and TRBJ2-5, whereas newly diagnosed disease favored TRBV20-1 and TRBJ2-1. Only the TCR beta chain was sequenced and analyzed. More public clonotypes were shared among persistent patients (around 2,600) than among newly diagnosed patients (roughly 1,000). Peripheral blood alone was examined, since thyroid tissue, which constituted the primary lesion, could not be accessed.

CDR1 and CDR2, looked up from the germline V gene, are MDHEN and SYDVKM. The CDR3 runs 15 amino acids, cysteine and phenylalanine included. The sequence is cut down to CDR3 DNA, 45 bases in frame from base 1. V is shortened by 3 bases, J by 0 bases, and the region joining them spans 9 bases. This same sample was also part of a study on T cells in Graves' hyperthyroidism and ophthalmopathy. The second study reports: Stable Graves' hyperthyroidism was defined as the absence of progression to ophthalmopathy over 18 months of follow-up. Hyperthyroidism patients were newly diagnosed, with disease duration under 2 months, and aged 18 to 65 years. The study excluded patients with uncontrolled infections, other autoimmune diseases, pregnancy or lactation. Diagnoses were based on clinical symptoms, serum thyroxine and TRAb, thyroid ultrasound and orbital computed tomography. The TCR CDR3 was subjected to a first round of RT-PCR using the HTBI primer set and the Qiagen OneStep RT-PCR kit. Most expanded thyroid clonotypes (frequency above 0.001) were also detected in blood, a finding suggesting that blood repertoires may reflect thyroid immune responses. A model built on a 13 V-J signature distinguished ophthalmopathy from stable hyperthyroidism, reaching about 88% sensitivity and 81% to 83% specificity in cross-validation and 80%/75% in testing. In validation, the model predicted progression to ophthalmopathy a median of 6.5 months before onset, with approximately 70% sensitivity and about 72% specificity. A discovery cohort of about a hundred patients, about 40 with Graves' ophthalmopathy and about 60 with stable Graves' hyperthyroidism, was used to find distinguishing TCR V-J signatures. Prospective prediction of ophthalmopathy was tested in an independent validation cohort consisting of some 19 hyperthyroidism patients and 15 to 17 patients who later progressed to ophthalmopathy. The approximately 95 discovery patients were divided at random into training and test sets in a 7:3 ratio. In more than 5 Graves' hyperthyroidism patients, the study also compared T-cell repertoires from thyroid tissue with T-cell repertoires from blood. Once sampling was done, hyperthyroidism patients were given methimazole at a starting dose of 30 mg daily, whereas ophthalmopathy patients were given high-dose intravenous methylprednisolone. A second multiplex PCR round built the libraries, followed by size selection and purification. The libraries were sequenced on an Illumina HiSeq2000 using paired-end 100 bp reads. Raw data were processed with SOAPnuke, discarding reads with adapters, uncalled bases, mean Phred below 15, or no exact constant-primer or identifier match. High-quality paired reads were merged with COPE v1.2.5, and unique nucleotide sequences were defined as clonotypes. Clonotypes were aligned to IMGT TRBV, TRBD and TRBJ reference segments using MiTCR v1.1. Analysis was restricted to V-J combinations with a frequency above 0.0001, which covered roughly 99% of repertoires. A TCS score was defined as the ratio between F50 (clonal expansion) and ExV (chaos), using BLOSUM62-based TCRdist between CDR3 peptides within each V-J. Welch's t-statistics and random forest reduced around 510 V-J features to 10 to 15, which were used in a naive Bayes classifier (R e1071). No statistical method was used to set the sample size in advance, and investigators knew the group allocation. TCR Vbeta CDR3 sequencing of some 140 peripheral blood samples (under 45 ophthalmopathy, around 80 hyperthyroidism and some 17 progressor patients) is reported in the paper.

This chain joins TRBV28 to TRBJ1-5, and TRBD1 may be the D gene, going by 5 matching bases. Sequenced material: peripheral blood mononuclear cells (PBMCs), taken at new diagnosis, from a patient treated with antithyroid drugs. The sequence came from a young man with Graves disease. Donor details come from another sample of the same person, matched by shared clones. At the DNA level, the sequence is TGTGCCAGCAGTTTTGGGGGGGGTAGCAATCAGCCCCAGCATTTT. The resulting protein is CASSFGGGSNQPQHF.